This TCR beta chain was profiled in a study of cytomegalovirus exposure and HLA in healthy donors. PCR involved 60 Vbeta and 13 Jbeta primers. Clones were read by immunoSEQ multiplex PCR, and TCRdb kept only the in-frame ones, dropping some. The table records 45,000 to 60,000 clones, around three quarters of them present only once. J was trimmed by 13 bases and V by 2 bases; bases with no gene match: 13. The CDR3 is 15 residues long. Germline-derived CDR1 and CDR2 are ENHRY and SYGVKD. Sequencing input: PBMCs. This rearrangement joins TRBV10-3 to TRBJ1-4, with 7 bases identical to TRBD1. The TCR sequence derives from a man aged 25 to 45 in good health and CMV-seronegative. The CDR3 here is CAISEPGQASGSLFF. CDR3 DNA: TGTGCCATCAGTGAGCCCGGACAGGCCTCCGGTTCACTGTTTTTT.